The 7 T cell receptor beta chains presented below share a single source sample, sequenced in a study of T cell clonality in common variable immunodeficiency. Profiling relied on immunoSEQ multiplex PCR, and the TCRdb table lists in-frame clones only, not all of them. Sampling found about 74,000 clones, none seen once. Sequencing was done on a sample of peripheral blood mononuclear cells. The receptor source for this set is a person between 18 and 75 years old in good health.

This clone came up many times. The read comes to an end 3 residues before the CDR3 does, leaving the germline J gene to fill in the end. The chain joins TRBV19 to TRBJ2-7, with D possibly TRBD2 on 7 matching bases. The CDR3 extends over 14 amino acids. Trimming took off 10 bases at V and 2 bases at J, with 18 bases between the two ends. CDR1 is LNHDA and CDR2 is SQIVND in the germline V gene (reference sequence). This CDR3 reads CATVAGAPAYEQYF. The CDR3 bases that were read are TGTGCCACCGTGGCGGGGGCTCCTGCCTACGAG. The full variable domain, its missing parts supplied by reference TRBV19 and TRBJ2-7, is DGGITQSPKYLFRKEGQNVTLSCEQNLNHDAMYWYRQDPGQGLRLIYYSQIVNDFQKGDIAEGYSVSREKKESFPLTVTSAQKNPTAFYLCATVAGAPAYEQYFGPGTRLTVT.

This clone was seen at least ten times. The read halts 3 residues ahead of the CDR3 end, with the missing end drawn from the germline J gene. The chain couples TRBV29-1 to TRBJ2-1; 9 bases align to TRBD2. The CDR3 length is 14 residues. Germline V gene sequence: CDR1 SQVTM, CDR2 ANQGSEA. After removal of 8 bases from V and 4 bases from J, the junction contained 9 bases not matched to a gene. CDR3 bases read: TGCAGCTCGGCGACTAGCGGAGATTACAATGAG. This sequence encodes CSSATSGDYNE. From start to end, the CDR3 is CSSATSGDYNEQFF.

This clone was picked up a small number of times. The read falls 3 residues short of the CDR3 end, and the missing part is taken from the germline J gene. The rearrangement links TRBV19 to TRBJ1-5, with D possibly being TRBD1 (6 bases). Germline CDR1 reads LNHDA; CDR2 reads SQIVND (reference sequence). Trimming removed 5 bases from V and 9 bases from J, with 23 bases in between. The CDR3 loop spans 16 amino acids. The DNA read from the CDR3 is TGTGCCAGTAGTCGCCTCCGACAGGTTCAGGAGCTGCCC. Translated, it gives CASSRLRQVQELP. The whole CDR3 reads CASSRLRQVQELPQHF.

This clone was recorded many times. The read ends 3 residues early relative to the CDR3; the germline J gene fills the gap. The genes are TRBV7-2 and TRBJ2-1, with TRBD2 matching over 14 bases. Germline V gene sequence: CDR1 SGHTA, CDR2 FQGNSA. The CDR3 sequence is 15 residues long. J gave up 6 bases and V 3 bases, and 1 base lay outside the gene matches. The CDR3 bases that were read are TGTGCCAGCAGCTTGACTAGCGGGAGGGCCAATGAG. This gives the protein CASSLTSGRANE. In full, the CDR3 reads CASSLTSGRANEQFF.

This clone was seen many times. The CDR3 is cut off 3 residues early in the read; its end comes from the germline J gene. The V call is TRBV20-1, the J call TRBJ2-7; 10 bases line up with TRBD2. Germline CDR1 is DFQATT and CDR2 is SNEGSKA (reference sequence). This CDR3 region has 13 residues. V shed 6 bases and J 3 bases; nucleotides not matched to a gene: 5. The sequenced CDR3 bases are TGCAGTGCAGGACTAGCGGCGATCTACGAG. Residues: CSAGLAAIYE. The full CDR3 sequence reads CSAGLAAIYEQYF.

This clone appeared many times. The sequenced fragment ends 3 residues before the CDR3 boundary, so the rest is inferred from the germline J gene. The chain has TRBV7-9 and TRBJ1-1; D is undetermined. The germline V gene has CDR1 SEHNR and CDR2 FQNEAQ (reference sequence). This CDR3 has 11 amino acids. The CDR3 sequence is CASSLEAAAFF. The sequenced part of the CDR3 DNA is TGTGCCAGCAGCTTAGAGGCCGCA.

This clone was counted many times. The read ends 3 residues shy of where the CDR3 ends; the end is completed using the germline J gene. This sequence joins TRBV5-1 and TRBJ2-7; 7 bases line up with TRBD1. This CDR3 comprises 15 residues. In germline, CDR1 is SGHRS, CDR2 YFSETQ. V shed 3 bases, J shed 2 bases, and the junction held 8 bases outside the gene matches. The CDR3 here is CASSSSTGNPYEQYF. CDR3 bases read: TGCGCCAGCAGCTCTTCGACAGGGAATCCCTACGAG.